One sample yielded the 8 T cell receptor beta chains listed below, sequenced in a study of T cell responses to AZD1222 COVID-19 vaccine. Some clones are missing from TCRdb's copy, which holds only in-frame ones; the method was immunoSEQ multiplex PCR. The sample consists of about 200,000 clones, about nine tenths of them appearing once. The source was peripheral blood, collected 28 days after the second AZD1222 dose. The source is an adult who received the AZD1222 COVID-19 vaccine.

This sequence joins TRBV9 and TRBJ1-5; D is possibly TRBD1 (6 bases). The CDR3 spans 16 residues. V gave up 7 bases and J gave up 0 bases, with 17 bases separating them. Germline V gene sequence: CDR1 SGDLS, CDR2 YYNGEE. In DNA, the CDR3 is TGTGCCAGCCCAAATGGGACATTCAATAGCAATCAGCCCCAGCATTTT. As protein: CASPNGTFNSNQPQHF.

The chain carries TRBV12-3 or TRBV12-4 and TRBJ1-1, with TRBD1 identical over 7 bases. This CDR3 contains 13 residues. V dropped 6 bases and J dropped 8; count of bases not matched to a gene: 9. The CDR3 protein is CASRPQGRGEAFF. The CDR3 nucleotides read TGTGCCAGCAGACCACAGGGGCGCGGGGAAGCTTTCTTT.

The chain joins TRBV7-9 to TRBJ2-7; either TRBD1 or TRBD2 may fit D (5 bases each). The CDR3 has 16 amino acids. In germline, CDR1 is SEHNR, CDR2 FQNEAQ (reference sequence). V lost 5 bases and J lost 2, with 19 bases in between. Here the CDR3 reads CASSTLGDPQTYEQYF. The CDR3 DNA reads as TGTGCCAGCAGCACCCTCGGGGACCCACAAACCTACGAGCAGTACTTC. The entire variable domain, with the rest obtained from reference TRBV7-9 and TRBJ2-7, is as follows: DTGVSQNPRHKITKRGQNVTFRCDPISEHNRLYWYRQTLGQGPEFLTYFQNEAQLEKSRLLSDRFSAERPKGSFSTLEIQRTEQGDSAMYLCASSTLGDPQTYEQYFGPGTRLTVT.

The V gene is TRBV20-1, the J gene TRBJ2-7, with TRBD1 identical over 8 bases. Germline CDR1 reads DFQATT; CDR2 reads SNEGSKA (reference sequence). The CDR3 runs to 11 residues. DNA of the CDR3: TGCGGGACAGGCCGAAGCTACGAGCAGTACTTC. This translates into CGTGRSYEQYF.

CDR3: CASSLGGQGVTEAFF. The CDR3 region has the DNA TGTGCCAGCAGCTTGGGGGGACAGGGGGTCACTGAAGCTTTCTTT. The chain employs TRBV5-4 and TRBJ1-1, with TRBD1 matching over 11 bases. The CDR3 is 15 amino acids. V lost 0 bases, J lost 4 bases, and 2 bases stayed unmatched. The V gene's germline CDR1 is SGHNT and CDR2 YYREEE (reference sequence). The full variable domain, completed using reference TRBV5-4 and TRBJ1-1, is ETGVTQSPTHLIKTRGQQVTLRCSSQSGHNTVSWYQQALGQGPQFIFQYYREEENGRGNFPPRFSGLQFPNYSSELNVNALELDDSALYLCASSLGGQGVTEAFFGQGTRLTVV.

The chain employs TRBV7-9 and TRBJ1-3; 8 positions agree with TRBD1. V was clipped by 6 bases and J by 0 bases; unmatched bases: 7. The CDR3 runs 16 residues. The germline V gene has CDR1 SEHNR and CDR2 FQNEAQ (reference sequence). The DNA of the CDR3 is TGTGCCAGCAGTTCGGACAGGGAATTCTCTGGAAACACCATATATTTT. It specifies CASSSDREFSGNTIYF.

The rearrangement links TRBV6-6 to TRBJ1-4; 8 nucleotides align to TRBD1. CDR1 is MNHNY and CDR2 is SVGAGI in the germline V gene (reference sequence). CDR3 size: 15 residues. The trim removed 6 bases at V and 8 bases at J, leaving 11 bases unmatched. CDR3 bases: TGTGCCAGCAGGTCCGGGACAGGTCTAGGAGAAAAACTGTTTTTT. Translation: CASRSGTGLGEKLFF.

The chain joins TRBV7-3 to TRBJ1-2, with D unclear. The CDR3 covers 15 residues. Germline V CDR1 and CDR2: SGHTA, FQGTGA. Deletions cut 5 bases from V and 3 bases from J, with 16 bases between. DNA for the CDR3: TGTGCCAGCAGCGAAACCGCCCTCCTGGACTATGGCTACACCTTC. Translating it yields CASSETALLDYGYTF.